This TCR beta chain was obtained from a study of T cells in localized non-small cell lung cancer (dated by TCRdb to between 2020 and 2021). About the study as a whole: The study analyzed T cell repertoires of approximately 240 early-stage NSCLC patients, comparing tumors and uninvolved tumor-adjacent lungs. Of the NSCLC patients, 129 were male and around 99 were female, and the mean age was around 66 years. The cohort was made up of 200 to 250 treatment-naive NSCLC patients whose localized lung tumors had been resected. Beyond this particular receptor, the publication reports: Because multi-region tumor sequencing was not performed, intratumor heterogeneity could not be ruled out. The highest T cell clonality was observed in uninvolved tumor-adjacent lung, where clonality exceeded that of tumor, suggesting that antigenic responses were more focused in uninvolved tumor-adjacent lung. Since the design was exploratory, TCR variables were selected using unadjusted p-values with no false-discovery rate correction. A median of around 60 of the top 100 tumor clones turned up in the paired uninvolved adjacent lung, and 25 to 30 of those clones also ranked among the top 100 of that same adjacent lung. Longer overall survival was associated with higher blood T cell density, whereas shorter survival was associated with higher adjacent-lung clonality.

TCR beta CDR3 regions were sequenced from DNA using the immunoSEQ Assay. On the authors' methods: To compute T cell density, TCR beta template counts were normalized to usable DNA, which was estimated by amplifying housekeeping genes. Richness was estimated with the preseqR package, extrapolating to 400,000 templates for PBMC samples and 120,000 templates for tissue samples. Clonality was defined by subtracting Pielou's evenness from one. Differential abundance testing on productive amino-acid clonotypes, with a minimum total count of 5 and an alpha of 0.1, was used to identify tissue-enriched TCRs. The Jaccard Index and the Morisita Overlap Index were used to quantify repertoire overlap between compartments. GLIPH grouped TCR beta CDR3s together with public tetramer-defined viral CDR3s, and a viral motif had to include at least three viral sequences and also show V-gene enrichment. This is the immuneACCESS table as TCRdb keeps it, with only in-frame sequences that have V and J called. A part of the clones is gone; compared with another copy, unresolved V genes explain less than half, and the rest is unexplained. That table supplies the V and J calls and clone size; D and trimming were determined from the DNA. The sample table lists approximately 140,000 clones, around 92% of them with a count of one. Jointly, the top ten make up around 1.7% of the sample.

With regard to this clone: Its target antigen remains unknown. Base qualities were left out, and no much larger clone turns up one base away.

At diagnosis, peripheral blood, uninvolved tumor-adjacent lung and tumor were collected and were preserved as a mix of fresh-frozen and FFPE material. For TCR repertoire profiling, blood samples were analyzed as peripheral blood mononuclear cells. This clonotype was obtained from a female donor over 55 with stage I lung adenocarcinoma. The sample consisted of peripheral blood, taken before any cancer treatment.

The CDR3 loop reads CASSVRRPTDTQYF. In nucleotides, the sequence is TGTGCCAGCAGCGTAAGGCGACCAACAGATACGCAGTATTTT. This chain is built from TRBV9 and TRBJ2-3; no confident D gene assignment can be made. For CDR1 and CDR2, the germline V gene lists SGDLS and YYNGEE. The CDR3, cysteine through phenylalanine, is 14 amino acids long. The entry retains the CDR3 DNA only, 42 bases that are in frame from base 1. Deletion took 1 base off V and 3 bases off J, with a span of 9 bases between the germline ends.